The 29 T cell receptor beta chains below come from one sample, sequenced in a study of Graves' ophthalmopathy and Graves' hyperthyroidism. As the template, RNA transcripts were used to amplify TCR beta CDR3 regions. The authors performed first-round RT-PCR with HTBI primers and then a second-round multiplex PCR. TCRdb redid the calling of the multiplex PCR reads with MiXCR, one entry per CDR3 protein. This sample has over 150,000 distinct CDR3 sequences; roughly 37% occur once, and the top ten carry roughly 6%. The source material was peripheral blood. Receptors were obtained from a woman aged 35 to 49 with Graves' ophthalmopathy.

This clonotype was seen repeatedly, ten times or more. DNA of the CDR3: TGCGCCAGCAGCAGGGACAGCGATCGCTACGAGCAGTACTTC. It translates to CASSRDSDRYEQYF. The rearrangement uses TRBV5-1 and TRBJ2-7, with 7 bases identical to TRBD1. Germline CDR1 and CDR2: SGHRS and YFSETQ. This CDR3 has 14 residues. V shed 4 bases and J 3 bases; nucleotides not matched to a gene: 7.

The table lists this clonotype with many counts. This chain uses TRBV6-5 with TRBJ2-7, with 8 bases aligning to TRBD1. The V gene's germline CDR1 is MNHEY and CDR2 SVGAGI. V lost 0 bases to trimming and J lost 7 bases; unmatched junction nucleotides: 8. This CDR3 comprises 15 residues. CDR3 protein: CASSYSHRGLGEQYV. The CDR3, as DNA: TGTGCCAGCAGTTACTCACACAGGGGGTTGGGTGAGCAGTACGTC.

V and J are TRBV12-3 or TRBV12-4 and TRBJ2-7; D is tentatively TRBD1 or TRBD2 (5 bases each). CDR3 size: 17 residues. V lost 3 bases, J lost 3 bases, and 21 bases lay in between. DNA for the CDR3: TGTGCCAGCAGTTTTTCTCCGGCACCCGAGGGGATCTACGAGCAGTACTTC. Translating gives CASSFSPAPEGIYEQYF.

The table lists this clonotype with many counts. This chain links TRBV18 with TRBJ2-7; perhaps TRBD1 as D (6 bases). CDR1 is KGHSH, CDR2 LQKENI, per germline. The germline V and J ends were trimmed by 6 bases and 5 bases, with 17 bases remaining between them. This CDR3 region has 14 residues. This chain's CDR3 is CASSTGTNGNEQYF. CDR3 coding DNA: TGTGCCAGCTCTACCGGGACAAACGGGAACGAGCAGTACTTC.

This clonotype was recorded many times. The V call is TRBV6-1, the J call TRBJ1-2; maybe TRBD1 (6 bases). Germline CDR1 is MNHNS and CDR2 is SASEGT. V was pared by 6 bases and J by 0 bases, with 14 bases between. This CDR3 is built from 15 residues. CDR3 amino acids: CASSETGITNYGYTF. Here the CDR3 DNA reads TGTGCCAGCAGCGAAACAGGGATTACTAACTATGGCTACACCTTC.

The chain recombines TRBV7-2 with TRBJ1-1; 8 positions agree with TRBD1. Germline V CDR1 and CDR2: SGHTA, FQGNSA. V lost 5 bases and J lost 3; bases outside the gene matches: 5. CDR3 length equals 14 residues. CDR3 protein: CASSTRQGYTEAFF. The CDR3 DNA is TGTGCCAGCAGCACAAGACAGGGGTACACTGAAGCTTTCTTT.

V usage is TRBV6-2 or TRBV6-3 and J usage is TRBJ1-1; D call uncertain. The germline gives CDR1 MNHEY, CDR2 SVGEGT. The CDR3 has 16 residues. Trimming removed 4 bases at V and 0 bases at J, with 15 bases between. The CDR3 region has the DNA TGTGCCAGCAGTTTACAGTTTGATGGGCTGAACACTGAAGCTTTCTTT. As protein: CASSLQFDGLNTEAFF.

The sample holds many counts of this clonotype. V usage is TRBV15 and J usage is TRBJ1-1; weak D call: TRBD1 (6 bases). V was clipped by 4 bases and J by 1 base, with 16 bases between them. CDR1 is LNHNV and CDR2 is YYDKDF in the germline V gene (reference sequence). The CDR3 runs to 16 residues. The CDR3 here is CATSKRRGMANTEAFF. CDR3 nucleotide sequence: TGTGCCACCAGCAAAAGGAGGGGGATGGCGAACACTGAAGCTTTCTTT.

The V gene is TRBV9, the J gene TRBJ1-1; no clear D gene. V shed 4 bases and J shed 0 bases, with 13 bases lying between them. Per germline, CDR1 SGDLS and CDR2 YYNGEE. The CDR3 consists of 15 residues. CDR3 bases: TGTGCCAGCAGCACAGACGGTAACCTGAACACTGAAGCTTTCTTT. Translating it yields CASSTDGNLNTEAFF.

This clonotype was detected ten times or more. V usage is TRBV20-1 and J usage is TRBJ2-5, with unresolved D. The CDR3 totals 14 residues. CDR1 is DFQATT, CDR2 SNEGSKA, per germline (reference sequence). The germline V and J ends were trimmed by 5 bases and 5 bases, with 18 bases remaining between them. The CDR3 is CSAEKDRITETQYF. The CDR3 DNA follows: TGCAGTGCTGAAAAGGACCGAATTACTGAGACCCAGTACTTC.

This clonotype occurred many times. The J gene is TRBJ2-5, the V gene TRBV12-3 or TRBV12-4, with a possible D match to TRBD2 (6 bases). V was shortened by 2 bases and J by 1 base, with 20 bases between the two germline ends. This CDR3 spans 18 amino acids. CDR3 coding DNA: TGTGCCAGCAGTTTAAACCCCCGGGACCGGGGACTCCAAGAGACCCAGTACTTC. It translates to CASSLNPRDRGLQETQYF.

This chain connects TRBV6-2 or TRBV6-3 to TRBJ1-5; D gene unclear. Trimming removed 4 bases from V and 0 bases from J, with 4 bases in between. Germline V gene sequence: CDR1 MNHEY, CDR2 SVGEGT. The CDR3 is 13 amino acids. This CDR3 reads CASSFYSNQPQHF. The CDR3 nucleotides read TGTGCCAGCAGTTTCTATAGCAATCAGCCCCAGCATTTT.

This clonotype showed up many times. The chain carries TRBV20-1 and TRBJ2-5, with D possibly matching TRBD1 (5 bases). CDR1 DFQATT and CDR2 SNEGSKA come from the germline V gene (reference sequence). This CDR3 contains 15 residues. V shed 0 bases and J shed 2 bases, with 13 bases lying between them. CDR3 coding DNA: TGCAGTGCTAGAGATCCAGGGAAACGGCAAGAGACCCAGTACTTC. Protein sequence: CSARDPGKRQETQYF.

The V and J genes are TRBV5-1 and TRBJ2-7; 7 positions match TRBD1. Trimming took 4 bases from V and 0 from J; bases not matched to a gene: 7. CDR3 length equals 15 residues. Per germline, CDR1 SGHRS and CDR2 YFSETQ. In DNA form, the CDR3 reads TGCGCCAGCAGCATACAGGGGCCCCACTCCTACGAGCAGTACTTC. It translates to CASSIQGPHSYEQYF. The full variable domain, its missing parts supplied by reference TRBV5-1 and TRBJ2-7, is KAGVTQTPRYLIKTRGQQVTLSCSPISGHRSVSWYQQTPGQGLQFLFEYFSETQRNKGNFPGRFSGRQFSNSRSEMNVSTLELGDSALYLCASSIQGPHSYEQYFGPGTRLTVT.

V and J are TRBV20-1 and TRBJ2-7; 8 nucleotides match TRBD2. The CDR3 has 14 residues. The V and J ends lost 1 base and 7 bases, in that order; junction bases with no gene match: 9. In germline, CDR1 is DFQATT, CDR2 SNEGSKA (reference sequence). The CDR3 DNA sequence: TGCAGTGCTAGAGGTTTTGAGCGGGAGCGGGAGCAGTACTTC. Its translation: CSARGFEREREQYF.

This clonotype has at least ten counts. The rearrangement links TRBV6-2 or TRBV6-3 to TRBJ2-7, with 8 bases fitting TRBD2. The CDR3 covers 15 residues. Germline loops: CDR1 MNHEY, CDR2 SVGEGT. After removal of 4 bases from V and 6 bases from J, the junction contained 11 bases not matched to a gene. CDR3: CASSSPGTRTTEQYF. The DNA of the CDR3 is TGTGCCAGCAGTTCCCCCGGGACTAGAACGACCGAGCAGTACTTC.

This clonotype was picked up many times. This chain joins TRBV4-1 and TRBJ1-3, with D possibly TRBD1 on 5 matching bases. CDR3 length equals 16 residues. V lost 4 bases and J lost 4, with 17 bases in between. Germline V lookup: CDR1 MGHRA, CDR2 YSYEKL. This CDR3 is CASSLQQSGFGNTIYF. The CDR3 DNA is TGCGCCAGCAGCCTACAACAATCAGGGTTCGGAAACACCATATATTTT.

A few counts support this clonotype. This chain links TRBV6-1 with TRBJ1-2, with D perhaps TRBD1 (5 bases). With 5 bases removed from V and 2 bases from J, the gap between germline ends came to 12 bases. The CDR3 covers 14 residues. The germline V gene has CDR1 MNHNS and CDR2 SASEGT. CDR3 sequence reads: CASSITGRNYGYTF. In nucleotides, the CDR3 is TGTGCCAGCAGTATTACGGGGCGAAACTATGGCTACACCTTC.

The chain recombines TRBV6-5 with TRBJ2-7; tentatively, D is TRBD1 or TRBD2 (5 bases each). The CDR3 has 14 amino acids. Germline loops: CDR1 MNHEY, CDR2 SVGAGI. Trimming removed 5 bases at V and 0 bases at J, with 11 bases between. CDR3 in amino acids: CASSRGRSSYEQYF. CDR3 bases: TGTGCCAGCAGTCGGGGACGGAGCTCCTACGAGCAGTACTTC.

This clonotype was observed many times. The rearrangement uses TRBV7-9 and TRBJ2-5; 11 bases line up with TRBD2. The length of the CDR3 is 17 residues. J gave up 4 bases and V 4 bases, and 11 bases lay outside the gene matches. Per the germline V gene, CDR1 is SEHNR and CDR2 is FQNEAQ (reference sequence). The CDR3 DNA follows: TGTGCCAGCAGCTCTATACTAGCGGGAGTTTTAGGAGAGACCCAGTACTTC. Translated, it gives CASSSILAGVLGETQYF.

About this clonotype itself: The junction departs from germline at one end; a sequencing error may be responsible. The rearrangement joins TRBV19 to TRBJ1-2; the D is unclear. Per the germline V gene, CDR1 is LNHDA and CDR2 is SQIVND (reference sequence). This CDR3 contains 13 residues. The DNA of the CDR3 is TGTGCCAGTAGTATTGGGCTGAGCTATGGCTACGCCTTC. Encoded protein: CASSIGLSYGYAF.

This clonotype was observed many times. The chain couples TRBV4-2 to TRBJ2-7; the match to TRBD1 covers 11 bases. The CDR3 contains 16 residues. Per germline, CDR1 LGHNA and CDR2 YNFKEQ. V shed 1 base, J shed 3 bases, and the junction held 5 bases outside the gene matches. CDR3 loop: CASSQASGQGVYEQYF. CDR3 sequence (DNA): TGTGCCAGCAGCCAAGCGTCGGGACAGGGGGTCTACGAGCAGTACTTC.

This clonotype was observed at least ten times. The gene calls are TRBV6-5 and TRBJ2-3; possible D gene TRBD2, 5 bases. V gave up 4 bases and J gave up 5 bases, with 13 bases separating them. There are 14 residues in the CDR3. Germline V gene sequence: CDR1 MNHEY, CDR2 SVGAGI. CDR3 amino acids: CASSFRRSGDTQYF. The CDR3 nucleotides read TGTGCCAGCAGTTTTCGGAGGTCTGGAGATACGCAGTATTTT.

This clonotype was recorded many times. The chain recombines TRBV3-1 with TRBJ1-2, with 7 bases fitting TRBD1. The V gene end was trimmed by 3 bases and the J gene end by 2 bases; junction bases not matched to a gene: 9. The CDR3 has 16 amino acids. Per the germline V gene, CDR1 is LGHDT and CDR2 is YNNKEL (reference sequence). The CDR3 loop is CASSHGLTGKNYGYTF. The CDR3 DNA is TGTGCCAGCAGCCACGGGTTGACAGGGAAAAACTATGGCTACACCTTC.

This clonotype was counted at least ten times. The chain carries TRBV9 and TRBJ1-3; D uncertain. The CDR3 has 15 amino acids. The germline CDR1 and CDR2 sequences are SGDLS and YYNGEE. Trimming left V 0 bases short and J 0 bases short, with 7 bases between. The DNA for the CDR3 is TGTGCCAGCAGCGTAGACGGGTCCTCTGGAAACACCATATATTTT. Protein product: CASSVDGSSGNTIYF. Based on the CDR3 plus reference TRBV9 and TRBJ1-3, the full variable domain is DSGVTQTPKHLITATGQRVTLRCSPRSGDLSVYWYQQSLDQGLQFLIQYYNGEERAKGNILERFSAQQFPDLHSELNLSSLELGDSALYFCASSVDGSSGNTIYFGEGSWLTVV.

Many counts were recorded for this clonotype. The chain recombines TRBV6-1 with TRBJ2-7, with D possibly being TRBD2 (5 bases). This CDR3 is 14 amino acids long. Germline V lookup: CDR1 MNHNS, CDR2 SASEGT. Trimming pared 6 bases from V and 1 base from J, leaving 13 bases between. In DNA form, the CDR3 reads TGTGCCAGCAGGGCAGGACTGAGATCCTACGAGCAGTACTTC. It specifies CASRAGLRSYEQYF.

This clonotype has ten or more counts. The rearrangement links TRBV2 to TRBJ2-2; D uncertain. The germline V gene has CDR1 SNHLY and CDR2 FYNNEI. The CDR3 runs 14 residues. V was trimmed by 2 bases and J by 7 bases, leaving 11 bases between them. CDR3 DNA sequence: TGTGCCAGCAGTGAAATTTGGGGAATCGGGGAGCTGTTTTTT. As protein: CASSEIWGIGELFF.

The chain links TRBV30 to TRBJ2-7, with 8 bases matching TRBD1. Germline CDR1 is GTSNPN and CDR2 is SVGIG (reference sequence). V gave up 5 bases and J gave up 2 bases; unmatched junction bases: 5. The CDR3 is 13 amino acids. In DNA, the CDR3 is TGTGCCTGGGCCGGGACAGGTGCCTACGAGCAGTACTTC. Amino acids: CAWAGTGAYEQYF.

The chain employs TRBV6-2 or TRBV6-3 and TRBJ1-1; TRBD1 might be the D (6 bases). The ends were cut back, 8 bases at V and 1 base at J, with 23 bases in the middle. The length of the CDR3 is 17 residues. Looked up from germline, CDR1 is MNHEY and CDR2 is SVGEGT. This chain's CDR3 is CASSPTGWGHSNTEAFF. In DNA form, the CDR3 reads TGTGCCAGCTCACCAACGGGTTGGGGGCATTCGAACACTGAAGCTTTCTTT.